The entry below describes one TCR beta chain. Its antigen is as yet unknown. These data are taken from a study of T cells in localized non-small cell lung cancer. General study results and limits: Appearance in adjacent lung was seen for a median around 61 of the top 100 tumor clones. Density of T cells in blood, when higher, went with longer overall survival. T cell clonality was highest in uninvolved adjacent lung, above tumor.

Trimming shortened V by 3 bases and J by 0 bases, and 13 bases separated the two germline ends. The CDR3 is 16 residues long. Germline-derived CDR1 and CDR2 are LNHNV and YYDKDF (reference sequence). Produced via immunoSEQ multiplex PCR; TCRdb's table is partial and in-frame only. The sample lists 70,000 to 100,000 clones, 70% to 90% occurring once. Sequencing was performed on peripheral blood, taken before any cancer treatment. The chain uses TRBV15 and TRBJ2-3; D remains ambiguous. The source is a female donor older than 55 with stage I lung adenocarcinoma. The CDR3 DNA is TGTGCCACCAGCAGTTCGGTGGCCTCTAGCACAGATACGCAGTATTTT. This translates into CATSSSVASSTDTQYF.